This passage covers 4 T cell receptor beta chains from one sample sequenced in a study of cytomegalovirus exposure and HLA in healthy donors. Measured with immunoSEQ multiplex PCR; TCRdb has only the in-frame clones, and not every one. Here the sample spans 50,000 to 80,000 clones, approximately 90% being singletons. The specimen sequenced was PBMCs. The receptors here all came from a woman aged 18 to 35 in good health and CMV-seronegative.

V gene TRBV9 combines with J gene TRBJ2-3; D possibly corresponds to TRBD2 (6 bases). CDR1 SGDLS and CDR2 YYNGEE come from the germline V gene. V was clipped by 4 bases and J by 6 bases, with 15 bases between them. There are 14 residues in the CDR3. The CDR3 sequence: CASSYGGEADTQYF. In DNA, the CDR3 is TGTGCCAGCAGCTACGGCGGGGAAGCGGATACGCAGTATTTT.

This chain uses TRBV19 with TRBJ1-3; 9 nucleotides agree with TRBD1. This CDR3 has 13 residues. CDR1 is LNHDA and CDR2 is SQIVND in the germline V gene (reference sequence). With V trimmed by 7 bases and J by 5 bases, 3 bases remained unmatched. CDR3 in DNA: TGTGCCAGTACACAGGGGGCAAGAAACACCATATATTTT. Translating gives CASTQGARNTIYF.

The chain recombines TRBV5-1 with TRBJ1-1; D gene ambiguous. The length of the CDR3 is 16 residues. V was clipped by 4 bases and J by 0 bases, with 16 bases between them. Germline V gene lookup returns CDR1 SGHRS and CDR2 YFSETQ. The CDR3 DNA reads TGCGCCAGCAGCGCCCGGTGGGAGTACATGAACACTGAAGCTTTCTTT. Translated: CASSARWEYMNTEAFF.

This clone was recorded once. The rearrangement uses TRBV6-6 and TRBJ2-1; perhaps TRBD2 as D (6 bases). CDR3 length: 14 residues. The V end was cut by 7 bases, the J end by 6 bases, with 16 bases between. Germline loops: CDR1 MNHNY, CDR2 SVGAGI (reference sequence). The CDR3 DNA sequence: TGTGCCAGCAAATGGGATAGCGGATCCAATGAGCAGTTCTTC. This translates into CASKWDSGSNEQFF.